What follows are 18 T cell receptor beta chains derived from one specimen sequenced in a study of blood T cells in healthy people across ages. The second PCR ran about 7 to 12 cycles with a sample-barcoded 5' primer and J-beta primers. TCRdb reprocessed the 5' RACE reads with MiXCR, giving one entry per CDR3 protein. This repertoire shows about 570,000 distinct CDR3 sequences, 25% to 30% found once; its top ten account for 15% to 20%. The sample taken for sequencing was blood. These receptors were taken from a woman between 65 and 79 years old in good health.

V usage is TRBV5-4 and J usage is TRBJ2-6, with D perhaps TRBD1 or TRBD2 (5 bases each). This CDR3 comprises 17 residues. Trimming cost V 3 bases and J 4 bases, with 17 bases left between them. From germline, CDR1 is SGHNT and CDR2 YYREEE (reference sequence). Here the CDR3 reads CASSSPPLGPGANVLTF. CDR3 nucleotide sequence: TGTGCCAGCAGCTCCCCACCTTTGGGACCCGGGGCCAACGTCCTGACTTTC.

This clonotype was counted only a few times. The V gene is TRBV5-1, the J gene TRBJ2-7, with TRBD2 identical over 10 bases. CDR3 length equals 16 residues. Germline-derived CDR1 and CDR2 are SGHRS and YFSETQ. J was trimmed by 0 bases and V by 5 bases; bases with no gene match: 8. CDR3: CASRELAGLSSYEQYF. The CDR3 nucleotides are TGCGCCAGCAGGGAACTAGCGGGGCTGAGCTCCTACGAGCAGTACTTC.

Comments on this clonotype: A clone one base away is much larger, so this may be a read error. The chain links TRBV20-1 to TRBJ2-5; D uncertain. V was clipped by 7 bases and J by 3 bases, with 12 bases between them. CDR3 length: 12 amino acids. Germline V gene sequence: CDR1 DFQATT, CDR2 SNEGSKA (reference sequence). CDR3 residues: CSVRFGEETQYF. For the CDR3, the DNA is TGCAGTGTCCGGTTTGGGGAAGAGACCCAGTACTTC.

For this clonotype: Germline is not matched at one junction end, which may reflect a read error. This sequence joins TRBV12-3 or TRBV12-4 and TRBJ2-3; unclear D gene. The CDR3 contains 13 residues. The CDR3 reads CASSLLRTDMQYF. As DNA, the CDR3 is TGTGCCAGCAGCCTACTACGCACAGATATGCAGTATTTT.

The chain carries TRBV2 and TRBJ1-5; D not resolved. The germline V and J ends were trimmed by 3 bases and 0 bases, with 6 bases remaining between them. CDR3 length: 14 amino acids. Germline lookup yields CDR1 SNHLY and CDR2 FYNNEI. The CDR3 bases are TGTGCCAGCAGTGAGGGATATAGCAATCAGCCCCAGCATTTT. Protein: CASSEGYSNQPQHF.

This clonotype was found a few times. The genes are TRBV12-3 or TRBV12-4 and TRBJ1-1; D unresolved. The CDR3 consists of 14 residues. The V gene lost 7 bases and the J gene lost 3 bases, with 15 bases spanning the gap. In DNA, the CDR3 is TGTGCCAGCACCCAATGGGGTCGGTACACTGAAGCTTTCTTT. It encodes CASTQWGRYTEAFF.

This chain joins TRBV20-1 and TRBJ2-5; D remains unclear. The CDR3 spans 15 residues. Germline V gene data show CDR1 as DFQATT and CDR2 as SNEGSKA (reference sequence). Trimming pared 1 base from V and 1 base from J, leaving 13 bases between. CDR3 coding DNA: TGCAGTGCTAGAGCCGAACGTTCCTTCCAAGAGACCCAGTACTTC. It yields the protein CSARAERSFQETQYF.

This clonotype was seen more than once but under ten times. This chain connects TRBV20-1 to TRBJ1-2, with 9 bases identical to TRBD1. This CDR3 is built from 14 residues. Trimming removed 0 bases from V and 3 bases from J; junction bases left unmatched: 2. From germline, CDR1 is DFQATT and CDR2 SNEGSKA (reference sequence). CDR3 region: CSARDYRGHYGYTF. CDR3 DNA sequence: TGCAGTGCTAGAGATTACAGGGGGCACTATGGCTACACCTTC.

This clonotype was counted a few times. J is TRBJ2-1 and V is TRBV5-1; weak D call: TRBD2 (6 bases). Trimming removed 6 bases at V and 5 bases at J, with 15 bases between. Per germline, CDR1 SGHRS and CDR2 YFSETQ. The CDR3 consists of 14 residues. CDR3 protein: CASTEGFSNNEQFF. CDR3 nucleotide sequence: TGCGCCAGCACGGAGGGGTTTAGCAACAATGAGCAGTTCTTC.

The genes are TRBV11-3 and TRBJ2-5; possibly TRBD2 for D (6 bases). Trimming took off 1 base at V and 9 bases at J, with 9 bases between the two ends. Germline loops: CDR1 SGHNT, CDR2 YENEEA. The CDR3 sequence is 12 residues long. DNA of the CDR3: TGTGCCAGCAGCTTAGCCGGAGGGGCCCAGTACTTC. It yields the protein CASSLAGGAQYF.

This clonotype was picked up many times. The chain recombines TRBV2 with TRBJ2-1; the D is unclear. Germline lookup yields CDR1 SNHLY and CDR2 FYNNEI. The CDR3 totals 11 residues. Trimming removed 6 bases from V and 4 bases from J, with 4 bases in between. CDR3: CASRLYNEQFF. The DNA for the CDR3 is TGTGCCAGCAGACTTTACAATGAGCAGTTCTTC.

In this sample, this clonotype turned up a few times. J is TRBJ1-6 and V is TRBV7-9; the D gene is possibly TRBD1 (6 bases). This CDR3 has 13 amino acids. In germline, CDR1 is SEHNR, CDR2 FQNEAQ (reference sequence). Trimming stripped 5 bases from V and 10 bases from J, with 12 bases between. The CDR3 sequence is CASSPGTTSPLHF. CDR3 nucleotide sequence: TGTGCCAGCAGCCCCGGGACAACCTCACCCCTCCACTTT.

Comments on this clonotype: Relative to the germline gene, one junction end is altered; a read error may explain this. The chain has TRBV20-1 and TRBJ2-5, with D uncertain. Germline values: CDR1 DFQATT, CDR2 SNEGSKA (reference sequence). The CDR3 is 13 amino acids. CDR3 nucleotides: TGCACTGCTAGGGCACGCAGTCGCGAGACCCAGTACTTC. Its protein is CTARARSRETQYF.

The chain uses TRBV6-5 and TRBJ2-5; D is unclear. The last part of the DNA fits TRBJ2-1 better; the J call may be wrong. The length of the CDR3 is 13 residues. Germline V lookup: CDR1 MNHEY, CDR2 SVGAGI. The CDR3: CASSYSSGPGQFF. The CDR3 DNA reads as TGTGCCAGCAGTTACTCATCCGGGCCCGGGCAGTTCTTC.

This clonotype was detected a few times. One junction end disagrees with the germline gene, perhaps due to a read error. The chain links TRBV7-7 to TRBJ2-5, with 7 bases aligning to TRBD2. In germline, CDR1 is SSHAT, CDR2 FNYEAQ (reference sequence). This CDR3 is 17 amino acids long. CDR3 nucleotide sequence: TGTGCTAGCAGCTCGAATATTGGGAACCCGGGGGGAGAGACCCAGTACTTC. Translated, it gives CASSSNIGNPGGETQYF.

This clonotype came up many times. The chain carries TRBV30 and TRBJ2-1; D may be TRBD1 (6 bases). Trimming took off 4 bases at V and 2 bases at J, with 15 bases between the two ends. This CDR3 contains 15 residues. Germline V lookup: CDR1 GTSNPN, CDR2 SVGIG (reference sequence). The CDR3 nucleotides are TGTGCCTGGACCGGGACACCCGATACCTACAATGAGCAGTTCTTC. Protein: CAWTGTPDTYNEQFF. The full variable domain, in which reference TRBV30 and TRBJ2-1 provide the parts outside the CDR3, is SQTIHQWPATLVQPVGSPLSLECTVEGTSNPNLYWYRQAAGRGLQLLFYSVGIGQISSEVPQNLSASRPQDRQFILSSKKLLLSDSGFYLCAWTGTPDTYNEQFFGPGTRLTVL.

This clonotype was observed a handful of times. CDR3 bases: TGCGCCAGCAGCTTGGATTTTCCGATCAATGAGCAGTTCTTC. Amino acids: CASSLDFPINEQFF. This sequence joins TRBV5-1 and TRBJ2-1; no reliable D call. Germline CDR1 reads SGHRS; CDR2 reads YFSETQ. The CDR3 has 14 residues. The ends were cut back, 0 bases at V and 6 bases at J, with 10 bases in the middle.

The chain is built from TRBV15 and TRBJ1-2; possible D gene TRBD1, 5 bases. CDR3 length equals 14 residues. V lost 3 bases, J lost 7 bases, and 15 bases lay in between. Germline CDR1 LNHNV, CDR2 YYDKDF (reference sequence). This CDR3 reads CATSRGRAAGGYTF. The CDR3 nucleotides are TGTGCCACCAGCAGGGGCAGGGCGGCGGGTGGCTACACCTTC.